The present T cell receptor (beta chain) was sequenced within a study of CXCR3-negative and CXCR3-positive naive CD8 T cells. Notes on the study in general: The level of CXCR3 expression partially decreased after cryopreservation; the majority of assays used fresh PBMCs.

UMI-labeled 5' RACE yielded the TRB cDNA libraries. TCRdb re-called the 5' RACE reads, yielding one record per CDR3 amino acid sequence without DNA. The listing contains approximately 100,000 distinct CDR3 sequences. CDR1 and CDR2 (germline): LGHNA, YSLEER. The length of the CDR3 is 12 residues. Concerning this clonotype itself: The antigen remains unidentified.

This TCR came from a human donor in good health. Some clones in this sample may be carry-over from other donors' samples. The chain carries TRBV4-3 and TRBJ1-1. Sequencing used naive CXCR3- CD8+ T cells from blood. Subset indicated: CD45RO-CCR7+CD27+CD95- naive CD8+ T cells lacking CXCR3 (TNR3-). CDR3 sequence reads: CASSQDTDQAFF.